The sample holds a few counts of the clone carrying this T cell receptor (beta chain). Its specificity is not known. TCRdb recomputed calls from the 5' RACE reads with MiXCR, one row per CDR3 protein. The table has about 750,000 distinct CDR3 sequences, 19% seen once. This record comes from a study of CD8 T cells in ankylosing spondylitis. The CDR3 extends over 15 amino acids. Germline V gene sequence: CDR1 SGDLS, CDR2 YYNGEE. Trimming removed 4 bases from V and 2 bases from J; junction bases left unmatched: 6. Study-wide findings and caveats: A TCR beta motif of several highly homologous variants seemed to mark ankylosing spondylitis blood. Some of the motif variants had earlier been found in reactive arthritis patients' fluid and blood. In ankylosing spondylitis patients, matched synovial fluid reportedly showed significant enrichment of disease-linked clones.

The chain recombines TRBV9 with TRBJ1-5, with 7 bases lining up with TRBD1. The TCR was taken from a male donor with ankylosing spondylitis. Sequencing was done on a sample of blood, either unsorted or a sorted T cell fraction (not recorded which). In nucleotides, the CDR3 is TGTGCCAGCAGCCCCGACAGGGATCGCAATCAGCCCCAGCATTTT. Encoded protein: CASSPDRDRNQPQHF.